This TCR beta chain appears in the sequencing data of a study of blood T cell repertoires in COVID-19 (TCRdb year 2020). Some background on the complete study: The collaborator samples originated in the United States, Italy and Spain and spanned the acute and convalescent phases of COVID-19. A de-identified subject ID, COVID-19 status, age in years and sex were almost always included in the sample metadata. The samples were drawn from two sources: the first 160 participants of the ongoing ImmuneRACE study, and about 1,300 subjects contributed by 6 global collaborators. Where HLA class I and class II types were available, the types were taken from metadata supplied by the sample provider, not from assay-based typing. The repertoires were released in a freely available public database meant as a resource for research on the immune response to SARS-CoV-2. Deeply sampled blood TCRbeta repertoires from subjects exposed to, actively infected with, or recovered from COVID-19 were included in the dataset. The material from the prospective study consisted of cDNA or gDNA derived from T cells, B-cell-depleted T cells, or PBMCs. General findings and caveats noted by the study authors: The amount of clinical and demographic metadata varied by source and participant and was provided uncurated.

Of note for this clone: What antigen it recognizes has not been identified. No per-base quality is available; no much larger clone lies one base away.

CDR1 and CDR2, per the germline V gene (reference sequence), are SEHNR and FQNEAQ. V and J are trimmed by 3 bases and 7 bases, and the gene matches miss 4 bases of the junction. The CDR3 contains 15 residues, cysteine and phenylalanine counted. Only CDR3 DNA remains: 45 bases, in frame from the first base. TCRbeta CDR3 regions were amplified from genomic DNA using the immunoSEQ Assay, a bias-controlled multiplex PCR. In the paper's pipeline: The number of nucleated cells in each sample was estimated by amplification of reference gene primers within the assay. To quantify the absolute abundance of each unique TCRbeta CDR3 rearrangement, sequence reads were collapsed and filtered. For each sample, productive Simpson clonality was calculated as the square root of Simpson's diversity index over productive rearrangements. TCRdb's version of the immuneACCESS table is confined to in-frame rearrangements and falls short of the full clone set. An unresolved V gene accounts for under half of the shortfall where checked; the remainder is of unknown origin. The V and J calls and clone size are taken from that table; D and trimming were inferred from the DNA. The sample profile shows about 210,000 clones; roughly four fifths of them were found once. 9.2% of the sample is in the top ten clones.

Participants in the prospective study were enrolled through a virtual design, were aged roughly 18 to 95 years, and lived in roughly 24 United States geographic areas. Cohort assignment in the prospective study relied on participant-reported clinical history from a screening survey and a study questionnaire. Recovered participants in ImmuneRACE Cohort 3 were defined by two consecutive negative NP/OP PCR tests, clearance by a healthcare professional, or resolution of symptoms. Each participant in the prospective study had whole blood, serum and a nasopharyngeal or oropharyngeal swab collected by mobile phlebotomists. Participants in the prospective study had the option to provide additional blood draws and questionnaires over an approximately 2-month period. Before DNA extraction, prospective study blood samples were shipped either frozen or at room temperature.

The chain is encoded by TRBV7-9 joined to TRBJ1-6; TRBD1 aligns with 9 central bases. This sequence was found in a middle-aged man who had recovered from COVID-19. The sequenced material came from PBMCs or T cells enriched from blood (not recorded which). The nucleotide sequence is TGTGCCAGCAGCTTCGGACAGGGGACAAATTCACCCCTCCACTTT. Its protein reads: CASSFGQGTNSPLHF.